These 26 T cell receptor beta chains were all obtained from the same sample, sequenced in a study of T cells in Graves' hyperthyroidism and ophthalmopathy. TCR beta CDR3 regions were amplified from RNA transcripts. First-round RT-PCR of the TCR CDR3 relied on the HTBI primer set. TCRdb called the multiplex PCR reads again in MiXCR, with one record for every CDR3 protein. This sample has approximately 630,000 distinct CDR3 sequences, with around 15% found just once. Input material: blood. The receptors shown here come from a young woman with Graves' hyperthyroidism.

The table lists this clonotype with many counts. V usage is TRBV28 and J usage is TRBJ1-3, with unresolved D. This CDR3 comprises 15 residues. Deletions cut 7 bases from V and 0 bases from J, with 13 bases between. Per the germline V gene, CDR1 is MDHEN and CDR2 is SYDVKM. Here the CDR3 DNA reads TGTGCCAGCACCCACATCCTTCGCTCTGGAAACACCATATATTTT. Its protein is CASTHILRSGNTIYF.

This clonotype was seen only a few times. This sequence joins TRBV7-3 and TRBJ2-3, with a weak D call TRBD1 (7 bases). The CDR3 is 13 amino acids. The V gene's germline CDR1 is SGHTA and CDR2 FQGTGA. With 4 bases removed from V and 6 bases from J, the gap between germline ends came to 11 bases. This CDR3 is CASSSGGIDTQYF. CDR3 nucleotide sequence: TGTGCCAGCAGCTCAGGGGGGATCGATACGCAGTATTTT.

The rearrangement uses TRBV12-5 and TRBJ2-5; 8 bases agree with TRBD2. CDR3 length: 14 amino acids. CDR1 and CDR2 from the germline V gene are LGHNT and FRNRAP. J was trimmed by 5 bases and V by 7 bases; bases with no gene match: 9. CDR3 residues: CASARGGWRETQYF. The CDR3 coding sequence is TGTGCTAGTGCCCGGGGGGGTTGGAGGGAGACCCAGTACTTC. The full variable domain, with the rest looked up from reference TRBV12-5 and TRBJ2-5, is DARVTQTPRHKVTEMGQEVTMRCQPILGHNTVFWYRQTMMQGLELLAYFRNRAPLDDSGMPKDRFSAEMPDATLATLKIQPSEPRDSAVYFCASARGGWRETQYFGPGTRLLVL.

V is TRBV6-2 or TRBV6-3 and J is TRBJ2-6; a weak D match, TRBD1 (6 bases). The length of the CDR3 is 16 residues. Between the trimmed V and J ends, which lost 6 bases and 0 bases, there was a span of 12 bases. Germline V gene sequence: CDR1 MNHEY, CDR2 SVGEGT. This CDR3 reads CASRRGMSSGANVLTF. The CDR3 nucleotides are TGTGCCAGCAGGAGGGGGATGAGCTCTGGGGCCAACGTCCTGACTTTC.

This clonotype was recorded many times. The rearrangement uses TRBV28 and TRBJ2-7; the match to TRBD2 covers 9 bases. CDR1 and CDR2 (germline): MDHEN, SYDVKM. The ends lost 8 bases at V and 6 bases at J; junction bases unmatched: 11. The CDR3 contains 14 residues. The CDR3 region is CASGIAGALLEQYF. The CDR3 nucleotides read TGTGCCAGCGGAATAGCGGGAGCCCTTCTCGAGCAGTACTTC.

The chain links TRBV15 to TRBJ2-1; no clear D gene. Trimming removed 8 bases from V and 4 bases from J, with 15 bases in between. Germline V gene data show CDR1 as LNHNV and CDR2 as YYDKDF (reference sequence). The CDR3 is 14 amino acids. The CDR3 nucleotides are TGTGCCACCTTGAGTCGCGATACTTACAATGAGCAGTTCTTC. This gives the protein CATLSRDTYNEQFF.

Ten or more counts support this clonotype. The chain joins TRBV3-1 to TRBJ2-1; TRBD2 aligns across 7 bases. V lost 1 base to trimming and J lost 9 bases; unmatched junction nucleotides: 9. The CDR3 is 15 residues long. Looked up from germline, CDR1 is LGHDT and CDR2 is YNNKEL (reference sequence). The CDR3 loop reads CASSQASGTEGEQFF. As DNA, the CDR3 is TGTGCCAGCAGCCAAGCTAGCGGAACTGAGGGTGAGCAGTTCTTC.

This clonotype occurred many times. The rearrangement joins TRBV11-2 to TRBJ2-3, with a tentative D call TRBD2 (5 bases). This CDR3 is built from 17 residues. Germline V CDR1 and CDR2: SGHAT, FQNNGV. Trimming cost V 1 base and J 2 bases, with 16 bases left between them. CDR3 loop: CASSLGWPEDPTDTQYF. The CDR3 bases are TGTGCCAGCAGCTTAGGTTGGCCGGAGGATCCCACAGATACGCAGTATTTT.

This clonotype came up many times. This chain uses TRBV5-6 with TRBJ2-5; 14 bases fit TRBD2. This CDR3 spans 16 amino acids. From germline, CDR1 is SGHDT and CDR2 YYEEEE. The J segment lost 1 base and the V segment lost 2 bases, leaving 1 base of the junction unmatched. Written as DNA, the CDR3 is TGTGCCAGCAGCTTCGGGACTAGCGGGAGCCAAGAGACCCAGTACTTC. Its protein is CASSFGTSGSQETQYF.

V gene TRBV6-1 combines with J gene TRBJ1-6, with a weak D call TRBD1 (5 bases). This CDR3 region has 13 residues. Germline lookup yields CDR1 MNHNS and CDR2 SASEGT. The V end was cut by 10 bases, the J end by 4 bases, with 11 bases between. CDR3: CAISTEYNSPLHF. CDR3 DNA sequence: TGTGCCATCTCGACAGAGTATAATTCACCCCTCCACTTT.

The V call is TRBV4-1, the J call TRBJ1-2; TRBD1 might be the D (5 bases). Germline CDR1 MGHRA, CDR2 YSYEKL. The germline V and J ends were trimmed by 0 bases and 7 bases, with 15 bases remaining between them. CDR3 size: 15 residues. CDR3 amino acids: CASSQDGEGSGGYTF. DNA of the CDR3: TGCGCCAGCAGCCAAGATGGAGAGGGGTCAGGTGGCTACACCTTC.

This sequence joins TRBV7-3 and TRBJ2-7, with D unresolved. The ends were cut back, 2 bases at V and 5 bases at J, with 19 bases in the middle. CDR1 is SGHTA, CDR2 FQGTGA, per germline. The CDR3 sequence is 16 residues long. The CDR3 loop reads CASSLSSFPPWDEQYF. CDR3 nucleotides: TGTGCCAGCAGCTTATCCTCGTTCCCTCCTTGGGACGAGCAGTACTTC.

This clonotype showed up many times. This rearrangement joins TRBV6-2 or TRBV6-3 to TRBJ2-7; TRBD2 agrees at 14 bases. The germline CDR1 and CDR2 sequences are MNHEY and SVGEGT. This CDR3 has 17 amino acids. J was trimmed by 2 bases and V by 5 bases; bases with no gene match: 8. The CDR3 is CASSPPGLAGATYEQYF. DNA for the CDR3: TGTGCCAGCAGTCCCCCGGGACTAGCGGGAGCCACCTACGAGCAGTACTTC.

The chain employs TRBV29-1 and TRBJ2-1, with no clear D. Trimming removed 6 bases from V and 7 bases from J, with 22 bases in between. In germline, CDR1 is SQVTM, CDR2 ANQGSEA. This CDR3 is 15 amino acids long. The CDR3 nucleotides are TGCAGCGTGGGTATAGGTAGTAATTATAAGAATGAGCAGTTCTTC. Translation gives CSVGIGSNYKNEQFF.

This clonotype was recorded a few times. The chain uses TRBV20-1 and TRBJ2-7, with 8 bases matching TRBD1. Unmatched junction bases numbered 8, after V lost 7 bases and J lost 0 bases. The CDR3 spans 14 residues. Germline V gene data show CDR1 as DFQATT and CDR2 as SNEGSKA (reference sequence). CDR3 region: CSGHRDRSSYEQYF. As DNA, the CDR3 is TGCAGTGGACACCGGGACAGGAGCTCCTACGAGCAGTACTTC.

Only a few counts were recorded for this clonotype. The chain employs TRBV18 and TRBJ2-7; a possible D gene is TRBD1 (5 bases). Trimming removed 3 bases at V and 5 bases at J, with 14 bases between. The CDR3 has 14 residues. Germline CDR1 reads KGHSH; CDR2 reads LQKENI. The CDR3 DNA reads as TGTGCCAGCTCACCCCAAGCAGGGTACCACGAGCAGTACTTC. Translated, it gives CASSPQAGYHEQYF.

This clonotype was counted a few times. The chain links TRBV27 to TRBJ2-7; D may be TRBD1 or TRBD2 (5 bases each). Germline values: CDR1 MNHEY, CDR2 SMNVEV (reference sequence). The CDR3 sequence is 13 residues long. V was trimmed by 4 bases and J by 2 bases, leaving 9 bases between them. CDR3: CASSWGTPYEQYF. DNA for the CDR3: TGTGCCAGCAGTTGGGGGACGCCCTACGAGCAGTACTTC.

The table lists this clonotype with many counts. This rearrangement joins TRBV5-5 to TRBJ2-7, with D possibly matching TRBD2 (6 bases). The germline CDR1 and CDR2 sequences are SGHKS and YYEKEE (reference sequence). The V and J ends lost 0 bases and 6 bases respectively, with 13 bases between them. This CDR3 has 14 residues. The CDR3 region is CASSLERERTEQYF. As DNA, the CDR3 is TGTGCCAGCAGCTTGGAACGGGAGAGAACCGAGCAGTACTTC.

The J gene is TRBJ2-7, the V gene TRBV3-1, with D possibly being TRBD1 (6 bases). This CDR3 spans 14 amino acids. The germline gives CDR1 LGHDT, CDR2 YNNKEL (reference sequence). The V end lost 3 bases, the J end lost 3 bases, and 12 bases lay between the germline ends. The CDR3: CASSQADSNYEQYF. The DNA of the CDR3 is TGTGCCAGCAGCCAGGCGGACAGTAACTACGAGCAGTACTTC.

This clonotype was detected ten times or more. The chain links TRBV6-1 to TRBJ2-3; D is uncertain. CDR1 and CDR2 from the germline V gene are MNHNS and SASEGT. The CDR3 is 13 residues long. V gave up 3 bases and J gave up 2 bases, with 6 bases separating them. CDR3 residues: CASSDRYTDTQYF. The CDR3 DNA is TGTGCCAGCAGTGATCGGTACACAGATACGCAGTATTTT.

This clonotype was recorded many times. The chain joins TRBV20-1 to TRBJ1-1; D call uncertain. V was pared by 4 bases and J by 2 bases, with 8 bases between. Germline V gene lookup returns CDR1 DFQATT and CDR2 SNEGSKA (reference sequence). The length of the CDR3 is 12 residues. CDR3 amino acids: CSATRANTEAFF. CDR3 nucleotide sequence: TGCAGTGCTACGCGAGCAAACACTGAAGCTTTCTTT.

The chain links TRBV5-4 to TRBJ2-5, with 15 bases identical to TRBD2. CDR1 and CDR2 from the germline V gene are SGHNT and YYREEE (reference sequence). J lost 5 bases, V lost 7 bases, and 6 bases had no gene match. The length of the CDR3 is 15 residues. The CDR3 here is CASGSGLAGGETQYF. Written as DNA, the CDR3 is TGTGCCAGCGGCTCGGGACTAGCGGGAGGCGAGACCCAGTACTTC.

This clonotype was seen repeatedly, ten times or more. The gene calls are TRBV6-2 or TRBV6-3 and TRBJ2-3; D unresolved. V lost 5 bases and J lost 3, with 9 bases in between. The CDR3 runs to 13 residues. Germline CDR1 MNHEY, CDR2 SVGEGT. The CDR3 here is CASSTSTTDTQYF. Here the CDR3 DNA reads TGTGCCAGCAGTACCTCGACAACAGATACGCAGTATTTT.

A few counts support this clonotype. The chain carries TRBV10-3 and TRBJ2-4, with 7 bases fitting TRBD1. The germline gives CDR1 ENHRY, CDR2 SYGVKD. V gave up 2 bases and J gave up 3 bases; unmatched junction bases: 7. The CDR3 is made up of 16 amino acids. For the CDR3, the DNA is TGTGCCATCAGTGAGCCCCCCACAGGGGTCAAAAACATTCAGTACTTC. Translating gives CAISEPPTGVKNIQYF.

This clonotype has at least ten counts. The rearrangement links TRBV7-6 to TRBJ2-1; D assignment may be TRBD1 or TRBD2 (7 bases each). CDR1 SGHVS and CDR2 FNYEAQ come from the germline V gene. Trimming pared 4 bases from V and 9 bases from J, leaving 16 bases between. This CDR3 contains 14 residues. CDR3 amino acids: CASSSSQGGAEQFF. DNA of the CDR3: TGTGCCAGCAGCTCAAGTCAGGGGGGGGCTGAGCAGTTCTTC.

V and J are TRBV19 and TRBJ2-7; maybe TRBD1 (5 bases). CDR1 is LNHDA, CDR2 SQIVND, per germline (reference sequence). Trimming took off 7 bases at V and 2 bases at J, with 12 bases between the two ends. The CDR3 contains 13 residues. CDR3 region: CASTEPGTYEQYF. CDR3 bases: TGTGCCAGTACCGAACCAGGGACCTACGAGCAGTACTTC.